Presented here are 3 T cell receptor beta chains from one specimen sequenced in a study of T-cell reconstitution after alpha-beta-depleted transplantation in children. Unique molecular identifiers were used to barcode this TCRbeta library. TCRdb ran MiXCR on the PCR reads and lists one entry per CDR3 protein. Among around 960,000 distinct CDR3 sequences listed, roughly 31% were seen once. The specimen comprised PBMCs, mostly from graft donor cells, sampled 360 days after TCRalphabeta/CD19-depleted stem cell transplant. Every receptor here comes from a boy younger than two who had a stem cell transplant for SCID, so the T cells may come from the graft donor.

V usage is TRBV20-1 and J usage is TRBJ2-7; 8 nucleotides align to TRBD1. CDR3 size: 13 residues. The germline V gene has CDR1 DFQATT and CDR2 SNEGSKA (reference sequence). J gave up 4 bases and V 1 base, and 3 bases lay outside the gene matches. In DNA, the CDR3 is TGCAGTGCTAGAGTCAGGGGGCGGTACGAGCAGTACTTC. This codes for CSARVRGRYEQYF.

This clonotype came up many times. The junction does not match germline at one end; this may be a read error. J is TRBJ2-7 and V is TRBV5-4; 10 bases match TRBD1. In germline, CDR1 is SGHNT, CDR2 YYREEE (reference sequence). The CDR3 is 13 amino acids. DNA for the CDR3: TGTGCCAGCAGCCTAAATGGACAGGGGGGAGGCTTTTTC. Residues: CASSLNGQGGGFF.

J is TRBJ1-5 and V is TRBV7-2; D unclear. This CDR3 spans 15 amino acids. V was clipped by 1 base and J by 3 bases, with 10 bases between them. Germline CDR1 SGHTA, CDR2 FQGNSA. The CDR3 DNA sequence: TGTGCCAGCAGCTTAGAGGCGCAGTTCAATCAGCCCCAGCATTTT. Translating gives CASSLEAQFNQPQHF.